The 22 T cell receptor beta chains below come from one sample, sequenced in a study of cytomegalovirus exposure and HLA in healthy donors. The PCR contained 60 Vbeta and 13 Jbeta primers. Some clones are missing from TCRdb's copy, which holds only in-frame ones; the method was immunoSEQ multiplex PCR. The table has around 160,000 clones, around 78% seen once. The sequenced sample was PBMCs. These receptors all come from a young woman in good health and CMV-seronegative.

The chain's CDR3 is CASSPVNVEGNSNQPQHF. CDR3 nucleotide sequence: TGTGCCAGCTCACCAGTAAACGTCGAGGGTAATAGCAATCAGCCCCAGCATTTT. The chain combines TRBV18 with TRBJ1-5; no firm D call. The V gene lost 2 bases and the J gene lost 0 bases, with 17 bases spanning the gap. The CDR3 extends over 18 amino acids. Germline assignment: CDR1 KGHSH and CDR2 LQKENI.

CDR3 nucleotide sequence: TGTGCCAGCAGTTACTCGGCAGGGGGGAGTTACGAGCAGTACTTC. Translating gives CASSYSAGGSYEQYF. The V and J genes are TRBV6-5 and TRBJ2-7; D perhaps matches TRBD1 (7 bases). Trimming removed 0 bases at V and 4 bases at J, with 13 bases between. CDR1 MNHEY and CDR2 SVGAGI come from the germline V gene. The CDR3 has 15 residues.

This chain connects TRBV5-3 to TRBJ2-7, with D perhaps TRBD1 (8 bases). TRBV5-3 is placed among ORFs of uncertain function. The length of the CDR3 is 21 residues. The V and J ends lost 4 bases and 0 bases respectively, with 32 bases between them. The CDR3 DNA is TGTGCCAGAAGCCCCGGACAGGGCGAAGCTGTGGCGGGAGAAAGCTCCTACGAGCAGTACGTC. Its protein is CARSPGQGEAVAGESSYEQYV.

This chain joins TRBV11-2 and TRBJ2-1, with TRBD2 identical over 7 bases. V lost 2 bases, J lost 9 bases, and 13 bases stayed unmatched. The CDR3 length is 16 residues. Germline V gene data show CDR1 as SGHAT and CDR2 as FQNNGV. CDR3 residues: CASSLLRGGSGAEQFF. The DNA for the CDR3 is TGTGCCAGCAGCTTACTGAGAGGCGGGAGCGGAGCTGAGCAGTTCTTC. Looking up the rest from reference TRBV11-2 and TRBJ2-1 gives the full variable domain: EAGVAQSPRYKIIEKRQSVAFWCNPISGHATLYWYQQILGQGPKLLIQFQNNGVVDDSQLPKDRFSAERLKGVDSTLKIQPAKLEDSAVYLCASSLLRGGSGAEQFFGPGTRLTVL.

The chain carries TRBV9 and TRBJ1-5; 8 bases line up with TRBD1. Germline lookup yields CDR1 SGDLS and CDR2 YYNGEE. The CDR3 length is 13 residues. J was trimmed by 4 bases and V by 3 bases; bases with no gene match: 0. The CDR3 here is CASSGTGNQPQHF. DNA for the CDR3: TGTGCCAGCAGCGGGACAGGGAATCAGCCCCAGCATTTT.

This clone was detected a few times. One end of the junction fails to match germline, which may point to a read error. The chain couples TRBV7-9 to TRBJ1-5; 7 bases agree with TRBD1. This CDR3 has 15 residues. Germline CDR1 reads SEHNR; CDR2 reads FQNEAQ (reference sequence). The CDR3 DNA is TGTTCCAGCAGCTATGGACAGGAGCCCAATCAGCCCCAGCATTTT. Amino acid sequence: CSSSYGQEPNQPQHF.

The chain joins TRBV5-1 to TRBJ2-5, with TRBD2 matching over 15 bases. This CDR3 is built from 16 residues. V was pared by 6 bases and J by 2 bases, with 5 bases of the junction left unmatched. The V gene's germline CDR1 is SGHRS and CDR2 YFSETQ. The CDR3 sequence: CASTLGLAGGQETQYF. DNA of the CDR3: TGCGCCAGCACCCTGGGACTAGCGGGGGGACAAGAGACCCAGTACTTC.

The chain combines TRBV14 with TRBJ2-5; TRBD1 might be the D (5 bases). The CDR3 totals 16 residues. Trimming cost V 4 bases and J 0 bases, with 15 bases left between them. In germline, CDR1 is SGHDN, CDR2 FVKESK. DNA of the CDR3: TGTGCCAGCAGCCCCCTGGGGCAGGCGCACCAAGAGACCCAGTACTTC. This encodes CASSPLGQAHQETQYF.

This chain links TRBV5-8 with TRBJ1-1, with D maybe TRBD1 (5 bases). Trimming removed 2 bases from V and 1 base from J, with 9 bases in between. Germline assignment: CDR1 SGHTS and CDR2 YDEGEE. CDR3 size: 14 residues. The CDR3 reads CASSFRTPNTEAFF. CDR3 sequence (DNA): TGTGCCAGCAGCTTCCGGACACCGAACACTGAAGCTTTCTTT.

V and J are TRBV27 and TRBJ2-1; 14 positions match TRBD2. CDR3 length equals 16 residues. With V trimmed by 4 bases and J by 2 bases, 1 base remained unmatched. Germline CDR1 is MNHEY and CDR2 is SMNVEV (reference sequence). In DNA form, the CDR3 reads TGTGCCAGCAGTTCGACTAGCGGGAGGGCCTACAATGAGCAGTTCTTC. Its translation is CASSSTSGRAYNEQFF.

V gene TRBV5-1 combines with J gene TRBJ2-1, with a weak D call TRBD2 (5 bases). This CDR3 contains 16 residues. V was pared by 0 bases and J by 4 bases, with 14 bases between. Germline-derived CDR1 and CDR2 are SGHRS and YFSETQ. CDR3 DNA sequence: TGCGCCAGCAGCTTGGCCCCCCAGCGGACTTACAATGAGCAGTTCTTC. Its translation: CASSLAPQRTYNEQFF.

The J gene is TRBJ2-3, the V gene TRBV28; 9 nucleotides line up with TRBD2. The CDR3 has 18 amino acids. The V and J ends lost 4 bases and 6 bases, in that order; junction bases with no gene match: 17. CDR1 is MDHEN and CDR2 is SYDVKM in the germline V gene. Here the CDR3 DNA reads TGTGCCAGCAGTTCCCCCGTTTGGGCGGGGGGGTTCGCCGATACGCAGTATTTT. As protein: CASSSPVWAGGFADTQYF.

The chain uses TRBV2 and TRBJ1-5; TRBD1 matches 8 bases. J gave up 1 base and V 5 bases, and 4 bases lay outside the gene matches. The germline gives CDR1 SNHLY, CDR2 FYNNEI. CDR3 length: 15 residues. CDR3 sequence reads: CASSQDRGSNQPQHF. CDR3 sequence (DNA): TGTGCCAGCAGTCAAGACAGGGGAAGCAATCAGCCCCAGCATTTT.

This chain connects TRBV12-5 to TRBJ1-2; possibly TRBD1 for D (5 bases). The CDR3 has 12 residues. V was pared by 2 bases and J by 9 bases, with 10 bases between. Looked up from germline, CDR1 is LGHNT and CDR2 is FRNRAP. CDR3 residues: CASGLRGWRYTF. In DNA form, the CDR3 reads TGTGCTAGTGGTTTGAGGGGCTGGCGCTACACCTTC.

This clone turned up a few times. The chain employs TRBV5-1 and TRBJ2-5; the match to TRBD1 covers 8 bases. CDR1 and CDR2 from the germline V gene are SGHRS and YFSETQ. The junction had 3 bases not matched to a gene; V was cut back by 3 bases and J by 5 bases. The CDR3 is 13 amino acids. The CDR3 region is CASSWTGSETQYF. DNA of the CDR3: TGCGCCAGCAGCTGGACAGGGTCGGAGACCCAGTACTTC.

The chain is built from TRBV9 and TRBJ2-2; 13 nucleotides line up with TRBD2. V lost 4 bases, J lost 2 bases, and 14 bases stayed unmatched. The CDR3 contains 20 residues. The germline gives CDR1 SGDLS, CDR2 YYNGEE. CDR3 coding DNA: TGTGCCAGCAGCCCCGAAGGACTAGCGGGAGCCCGGGGAAACACCGGGGAGCTGTTTTTT. It encodes CASSPEGLAGARGNTGELFF.

This CDR3 is CASSSGGVGEKLFF. CDR3 DNA: TGTGCCAGCAGCTCCGGGGGGGTCGGGGAAAAACTGTTTTTT. This sequence joins TRBV28 and TRBJ1-4; possible D gene TRBD1, 5 bases. CDR3 size: 14 residues. V shed 6 bases and J shed 8 bases, with 16 bases lying between them. Per germline, CDR1 MDHEN and CDR2 SYDVKM.

This chain links TRBV7-7 with TRBJ2-5, with TRBD2 as a possible D gene (6 bases). Germline assignment: CDR1 SSHAT and CDR2 FNYEAQ (reference sequence). V dropped 1 base and J dropped 4 bases, with 10 bases sitting between them. The CDR3 totals 14 residues. CDR3: CASSLGGTRETQYF. CDR3 in DNA: TGTGCCAGCAGCTTAGGGGGGACTCGAGAGACCCAGTACTTC.

The V call is TRBV5-4, the J call TRBJ1-1, with 7 positions matching TRBD1. Germline V lookup: CDR1 SGHNT, CDR2 YYREEE (reference sequence). The CDR3 consists of 14 residues. V was clipped by 2 bases and J by 6 bases; unmatched bases: 7. The CDR3 sequence: CASSLEGARAEAFF. Here the CDR3 DNA reads TGTGCCAGCAGCTTAGAGGGGGCTCGCGCTGAAGCTTTCTTT.

Turning to this clone: A read error may produce the germline difference seen at one junction end. V is TRBV29-1 and J is TRBJ1-1; maybe TRBD1 (6 bases). Germline CDR1 and CDR2: SQVTM and ANQGSEA. The CDR3 loop spans 12 amino acids. In DNA, the CDR3 is TGCAGCGTGGAAGGACAGTTCATCGGGGCTTTCTTT. Protein: CSVEGQFIGAFF.

This clone was detected only a few times. The chain recombines TRBV30 with TRBJ2-7; D possibly corresponds to TRBD2 (6 bases). Trimming pared 2 bases from V and 3 bases from J, leaving 11 bases between. The CDR3 is made up of 13 amino acids. Per the germline V gene, CDR1 is GTSNPN and CDR2 is SVGIG (reference sequence). CDR3 DNA sequence: TGTGCCTGGAGTTCGGGAGTCCGCTACGAGCAGTACGTC. Its translation is CAWSSGVRYEQYV.

The rearrangement links TRBV6-6 to TRBJ1-1; possible D gene TRBD1, 6 bases. V gave up 0 bases and J gave up 1 base, with 9 bases separating them. The germline V gene has CDR1 MNHNY and CDR2 SVGAGI (reference sequence). The CDR3 is 15 residues long. The CDR3 DNA reads TGTGCCAGCAGTTACTCGACAGGTTCGAACACTGAAGCTTTCTTT. Its translation: CASSYSTGSNTEAFF.